This is a list of T cell receptor beta chains from one sample in a study of shared clonotypes between healthy human individuals. Repertoires were generated with immunoSEQ multiplex PCR, while TCRdb's copy carries only in-frame clones and drops some. The sample yields 2.3 million or so clones, over 85% seen once. The sequenced sample consisted of naive CD4+ T cells from PBMCs. Every receptor here comes from a young man in good health. Some clones in this sample may be carry-over from other donors' samples. Both conserved end residues are part of each CDR3. The D gene is left open where the match is weak. Only some rows state a clone size, as once, few, many or a class for expanded clones.

d_gene	v_gene	abundance	j_gene	CDR3aa	CDR3nt
TRBD2	TRBV7-3	once	TRBJ2-3	CASSRRTSGSTDTQYF	TGTGCCAGCAGCCGCCGGACTAGCGGGAGCACAGATACGCAGTATTTT
.	TRBV4-1	.	TRBJ1-5	CASSQVVGLGRPQHF	TGCGCCAGCAGCCAAGTCGTCGGTCTCGGGCGGCCCCAGCATTTT
.	TRBV7-2	.	TRBJ2-1	CASSRAGQSYNEQFF	TGTGCCAGCAGTCGAGCGGGACAATCCTACAATGAGCAGTTCTTC
.	TRBV7-9	once	TRBJ2-2	CASITLASTGELFF	TGTGCCAGCATCACATTAGCGTCCACCGGGGAGCTGTTTTTT
.	TRBV5-1	.	TRBJ2-6	CASSLVSGANVLTF	TGCGCCAGCAGCTTGGTCTCTGGGGCCAACGTCCTGACTTTC
.	TRBV7-9	once	TRBJ1-1	CASSFLGGVTEAFF	TGTGCCAGCAGCTTCCTTGGTGGGGTCACTGAAGCTTTCTTT
TRBD1	TRBV28	.	TRBJ2-5	CASSAGTGGKETQYF	TGTGCCAGCAGTGCCGGGACAGGGGGAAAAGAGACCCAGTACTTC
.	TRBV12-5	.	TRBJ2-3	CASGPALSTDTQYF	TGTGCTAGTGGACCAGCACTTAGTACAGATACGCAGTATTTT
.	TRBV7-9	once	TRBJ1-2	CASSPPQGNYGYTF	TGTGCCAGCAGCCCCCCCCAGGGGAACTATGGCTACACCTTC
TRBD1	TRBV27	.	TRBJ2-1	CASSPPGQGRHEQFF	TGTGCCAGCAGTCCGCCGGGACAGGGTAGACATGAGCAGTTCTTC
TRBD1	TRBV7-9	few	TRBJ1-1	CASSIGTGGRTEAFF	TGTGCCAGCAGCATCGGGACAGGGGGCCGCACTGAAGCTTTCTTT
TRBD2	TRBV7-9	.	TRBJ2-7	CASSLDGGRAVEQYF	TGTGCCAGCAGCTTAGATGGCGGGAGGGCCGTCGAGCAGTACTTC
.	TRBV18	once	TRBJ2-1	CASSPLGINEQFF	TGTGCCAGCTCACCACTCGGGATCAATGAGCAGTTCTTC
.	TRBV20-1	.	TRBJ2-5	CSAGPAETQYF	TGCAGTGCTGGACCGGCGGAGACCCAGTACTTC
.	TRBV9	.	TRBJ2-3	CASSARLSADTQYF	TGTGCCAGCAGCGCCAGACTATCAGCAGATACGCAGTATTTT
TRBD2	TRBV7-9	.	TRBJ2-3	CASSLALLAASTDTQYF	TGTGCCAGCAGCTTAGCCCTCCTAGCGGCTAGCACAGATACGCAGTATTTT
.	TRBV5-4	.	TRBJ2-7	CASSLDALDEQYF	TGTGCCAGCAGCTTGGACGCCTTAGACGAGCAGTACTTC
TRBD1	TRBV7-9	.	TRBJ1-4	CASSLLGQGESNEKLFF	TGTGCCAGCAGCTTACTCGGACAGGGCGAGAGTAATGAAAAACTGTTTTTT
TRBD2	TRBV27	.	TRBJ2-2	CASSLRSGSSGELFF	TGTGCCAGCAGTTTGCGGAGCGGGAGTTCCGGGGAGCTGTTTTTT
TRBD1	TRBV28	.	TRBJ1-3	CASSLIGQGLSGNTIYF	TGTGCCAGCAGTTTAATCGGACAGGGTCTGTCTGGAAACACCATATATTTT
.	TRBV6-6	.	TRBJ2-7	CASAVGSRNEQYF	TGTGCCAGCGCTGTGGGGAGCAGAAACGAGCAGTACTTC
.	TRBV15	.	TRBJ1-2	CATSRVRGNGYTF	TGTGCCACCAGCAGAGTTAGGGGGAATGGCTACACCTTC
.	TRBV6-6	.	TRBJ2-7	CASSSRLSSYEQYF	TGTGCCAGCAGTTCCAGACTTAGCTCCTACGAGCAGTACTTC
TRBD1	TRBV5-1	.	TRBJ2-2	CASSSHLGQGAPTGELFF	TGCGCCAGCAGCTCTCATCTTGGTCAGGGGGCGCCAACCGGGGAGCTGTTTTTT
.	TRBV28	.	TRBJ1-1	CASTAGIAEAFF	TGTGCCAGCACCGCGGGGATAGCGGAAGCTTTCTTT
TRBD2	TRBV5-4	.	TRBJ2-5	CASSSGGGQMQETQYF	TGTGCCAGCAGCTCGGGGGGAGGCCAGATGCAAGAGACCCAGTACTTC
TRBD2	TRBV5-6	.	TRBJ2-7	CASSTRVAGGPFYEQYF	TGTGCCAGCAGCACCAGGGTAGCGGGAGGGCCTTTCTACGAGCAGTACTTC
.	TRBV5-4	.	TRBJ2-3	CASRELAARTDTQYF	TGTGCCAGCCGAGAGCTGGCAGCTAGAACAGATACGCAGTATTTT
.	TRBV28	.	TRBJ2-2	CASSFMGRKLFF	TGTGCCAGCAGTTTTATGGGACGCAAGCTGTTTTTT
.	TRBV6-6	.	TRBJ2-1	CASGRRNEQFF	TGTGCCAGCGGGAGGAGGAATGAGCAGTTCTTC
TRBD1	TRBV7-9	.	TRBJ1-1	CASSLGPGGDTEAFF	TGTGCCAGCAGCCTAGGGCCAGGGGGGGACACTGAAGCTTTCTTT
.	TRBV4-1	.	TRBJ2-1	CASSHLYDEQFF	TGCGCCAGCAGCCACCTGTACGATGAGCAGTTCTTC
.	TRBV2	few	TRBJ2-4	CASRPGDIQYF	TGTGCCAGCAGACCGGGGGACATTCAGTACTTC
.	TRBV10-2	.	TRBJ2-6	CASMERRSIGANVLTF	TGCGCCAGCATGGAACGGCGGTCAATTGGGGCCAACGTCCTGACTTTC
.	TRBV6-1	few	TRBJ1-4	CASSTYPKLFF	TGTGCCAGCAGTACCTACCCAAAACTGTTTTTT
TRBD2	TRBV14	.	TRBJ2-2	CATSGLAANTGELFF	TGTGCCACCTCAGGACTAGCAGCGAACACCGGGGAGCTGTTTTTT
.	TRBV28	.	TRBJ2-7	CASSLLGISYEQYF	TGTGCCAGCAGTTTACTAGGCATATCCTACGAGCAGTACTTC
TRBD1	TRBV5-4	.	TRBJ1-2	CASSPNRGNYGYTF	TGTGCCAGCAGCCCCAACAGGGGAAACTATGGCTACACCTTC
.	TRBV30	.	TRBJ1-5	CAWSRNSNQPQHF	TGTGCCTGGAGTAGGAATAGCAATCAGCCCCAGCATTTT
TRBD1	TRBV19	.	TRBJ1-5	CASQTGVNQPQHF	TGTGCCAGCCAAACAGGGGTCAATCAGCCCCAGCATTTT
.	TRBV7-8	.	TRBJ1-5	CASSLEGGYDQPQHF	TGTGCCAGCAGCTTAGAGGGGGGGTACGATCAGCCCCAGCATTTT
TRBD2	TRBV9	.	TRBJ2-3	CASSGKAGEGSDTQYF	TGTGCCAGCAGCGGAAAAGCGGGAGAGGGGTCAGATACGCAGTATTTT
.	TRBV29-1	once	TRBJ2-7	CSVGAGHSYEQYF	TGCAGCGTTGGGGCAGGACACTCCTACGAGCAGTACTTC
TRBD1	TRBV5-1	.	TRBJ1-1	CASRIDRVGGQAFF	TGCGCCAGCAGAATAGACAGGGTCGGTGGGCAAGCTTTCTTT
.	TRBV11-2	.	TRBJ1-1	CASSFTRGNTEAFF	TGTGCCAGCAGCTTTACCAGGGGGAACACTGAAGCTTTCTTT
TRBD2	TRBV6-1	.	TRBJ2-1	CASSTLSGKSNEQFF	TGTGCCAGCAGCACCCTTAGCGGGAAGTCCAATGAGCAGTTCTTC
.	TRBV28	.	TRBJ2-7	CASSLWGAPYEQYF	TGTGCCAGCAGTTTATGGGGGGCCCCCTACGAGCAGTACTTC
.	TRBV27	.	TRBJ1-1	CATNRPGMNTEAFF	TGTGCCACCAACCGACCGGGGATGAACACTGAAGCTTTCTTT
TRBD1	TRBV2	.	TRBJ1-5	CASSGTGGNQPQHF	TGTGCCAGCAGTGGGACAGGAGGGAATCAGCCCCAGCATTTT